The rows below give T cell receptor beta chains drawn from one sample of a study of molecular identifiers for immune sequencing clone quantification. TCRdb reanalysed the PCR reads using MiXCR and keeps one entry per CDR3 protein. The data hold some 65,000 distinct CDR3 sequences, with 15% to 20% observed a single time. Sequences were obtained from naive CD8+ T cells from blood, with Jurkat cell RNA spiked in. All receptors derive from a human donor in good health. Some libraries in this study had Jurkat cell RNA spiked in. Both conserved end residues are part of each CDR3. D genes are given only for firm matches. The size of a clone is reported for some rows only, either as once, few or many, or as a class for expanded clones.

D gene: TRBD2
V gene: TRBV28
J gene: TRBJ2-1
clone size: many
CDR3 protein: CASSSVAGEDYNEQFF
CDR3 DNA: TGTGCCAGCAGTTCCGTAGCGGGGGAGGACTACAATGAGCAGTTCTTC

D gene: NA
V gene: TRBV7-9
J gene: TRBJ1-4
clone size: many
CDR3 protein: CASSPPGGLKEKLFF
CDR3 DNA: TGTGCCAGCAGCCCCCCTGGGGGCCTGAAGGAAAAACTGTTTTTT

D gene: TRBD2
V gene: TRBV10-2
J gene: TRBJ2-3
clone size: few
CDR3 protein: CASSEGGLVLGDTDTQYF
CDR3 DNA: TGCGCCAGCAGTGAAGGGGGACTAGTACTGGGCGACACAGATACGCAGTATTTT

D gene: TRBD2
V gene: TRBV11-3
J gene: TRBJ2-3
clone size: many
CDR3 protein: CASSSRLAGPWAQYF
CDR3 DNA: TGTGCCAGCAGCTCTCGACTAGCGGGACCGTGGGCGCAGTATTTT

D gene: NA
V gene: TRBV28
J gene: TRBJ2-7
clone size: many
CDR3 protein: CASNRDGTAYEQYF
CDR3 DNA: TGTGCCAGCAACCGGGACGGAACTGCCTACGAGCAGTACTTC

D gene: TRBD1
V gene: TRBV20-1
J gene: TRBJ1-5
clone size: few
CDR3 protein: CSAISFGTGNNQPQHF
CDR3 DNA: TGCAGTGCTATCTCTTTCGGGACAGGGAATAATCAGCCCCAGCATTTT

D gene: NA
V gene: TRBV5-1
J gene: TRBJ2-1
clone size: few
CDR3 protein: CASRITSGFNEQFF
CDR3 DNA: TGCGCCAGCAGGATTACTTCAGGGTTTAATGAGCAGTTCTTC

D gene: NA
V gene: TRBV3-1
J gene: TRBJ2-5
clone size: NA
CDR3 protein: CTSTRRASETQYF
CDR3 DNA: TGTACCAGCACCCGCAGGGCGTCAGAGACCCAGTACTTC

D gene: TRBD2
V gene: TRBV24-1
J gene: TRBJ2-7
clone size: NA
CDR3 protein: CATSHSGTSSNEQYF
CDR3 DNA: TGTGCCACCAGTCACTCCGGGACTAGTAGTAACGAGCAGTACTTC

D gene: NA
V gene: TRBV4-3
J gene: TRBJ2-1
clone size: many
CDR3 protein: CASSQDRAFNEQFF
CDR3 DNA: TGCGCCAGCAGCCAAGATCGAGCATTTAATGAGCAGTTCTTC

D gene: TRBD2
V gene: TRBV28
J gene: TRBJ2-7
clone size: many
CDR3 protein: CASSSLAWTSGPSKVGPYEQYF
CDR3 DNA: TGTGCCAGCAGTTCTCTCGCCTGGACTAGCGGGCCCAGCAAGGTCGGTCCCTACGAGCAGTACTTC

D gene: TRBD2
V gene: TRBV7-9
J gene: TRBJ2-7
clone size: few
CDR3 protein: CASSFSSGMYEQYF
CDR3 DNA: TGTGCCAGCAGCTTCTCTAGCGGGATGTACGAGCAGTACTTC

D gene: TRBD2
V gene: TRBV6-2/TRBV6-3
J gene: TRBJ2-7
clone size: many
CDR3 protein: CASSYELAGYEQYF
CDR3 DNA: TGTGCCAGCAGTTACGAACTAGCGGGCTACGAGCAGTACTTC

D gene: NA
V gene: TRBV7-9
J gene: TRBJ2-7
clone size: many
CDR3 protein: CASSPQEGVARKYF
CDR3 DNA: TGTGCCAGCAGTCCTCAGGAAGGGGTGGCGAGAAAGTACTTC

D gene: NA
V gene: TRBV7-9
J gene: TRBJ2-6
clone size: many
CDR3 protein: CASSSLFPGANVLTF
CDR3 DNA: TGTGCCAGCAGCTCCCTTTTTCCTGGGGCCAACGTCCTGACTTTC

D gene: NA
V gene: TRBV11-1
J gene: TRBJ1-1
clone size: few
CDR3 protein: CASTLAGLDTEAFF
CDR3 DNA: TGTGCCAGCACCCTAGCAGGGCTGGACACTGAAGCTTTCTTT

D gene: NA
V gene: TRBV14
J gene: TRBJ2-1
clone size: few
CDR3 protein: CASSPYNNEQFF
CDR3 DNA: TGTGCCAGCAGCCCGTACAATAATGAGCAGTTCTTC

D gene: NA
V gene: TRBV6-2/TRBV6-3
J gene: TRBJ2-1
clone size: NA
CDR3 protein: CASSWNRYNEQFF
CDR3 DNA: TGTGCCAGCAGCTGGAACCGCTACAATGAGCAGTTCTTC

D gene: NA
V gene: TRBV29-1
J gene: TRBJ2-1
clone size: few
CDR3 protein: CSVEVYYNEQFF
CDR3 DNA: TGCAGCGTTGAAGTCTACTACAATGAGCAGTTCTTC

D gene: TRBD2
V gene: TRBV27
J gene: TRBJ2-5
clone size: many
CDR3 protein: CATQTSGDPYLQETQYF
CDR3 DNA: TGTGCCACCCAGACTAGCGGGGACCCGTACCTCCAAGAGACCCAGTACTTC

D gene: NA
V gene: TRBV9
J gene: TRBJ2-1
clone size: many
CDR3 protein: CASTRDPGSEQFF
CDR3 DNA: TGTGCCAGCACCCGAGACCCGGGGAGTGAGCAGTTCTTC

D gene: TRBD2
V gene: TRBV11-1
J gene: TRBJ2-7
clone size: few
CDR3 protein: CASSLLPTSGSGEQYF
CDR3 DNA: TGTGCCAGCAGCCTCCTTCCGACTAGCGGGAGTGGTGAGCAGTACTTC

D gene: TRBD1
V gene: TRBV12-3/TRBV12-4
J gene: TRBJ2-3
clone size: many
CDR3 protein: CASSPTGGDPKAQYF
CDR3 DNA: TGTGCCAGCAGTCCGACAGGGGGCGACCCAAAGGCGCAGTATTTT

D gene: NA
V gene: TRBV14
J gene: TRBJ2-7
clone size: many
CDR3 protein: CASSQVGAGYEQYF
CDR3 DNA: TGTGCCAGCAGCCAAGTCGGGGCCGGCTACGAGCAGTACTTC

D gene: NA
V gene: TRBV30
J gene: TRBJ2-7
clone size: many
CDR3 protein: CAWSDGTYEQYF
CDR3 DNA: TGTGCCTGGAGTGACGGGACTTACGAGCAGTACTTC

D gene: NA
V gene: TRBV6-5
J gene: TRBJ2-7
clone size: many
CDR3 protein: CASRAETPLYYEQYF
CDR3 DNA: TGTGCCAGCAGAGCCGAGACTCCCCTTTACTACGAGCAGTACTTC

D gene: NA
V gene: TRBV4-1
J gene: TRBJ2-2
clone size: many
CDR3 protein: CASSQTKVAGELFF
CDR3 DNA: TGCGCCAGCAGCCAAACAAAGGTGGCCGGGGAGCTGTTTTTT

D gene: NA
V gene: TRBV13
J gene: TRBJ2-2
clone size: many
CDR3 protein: CASSSAFQVVQEELFF
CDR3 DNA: TGTGCCAGCAGCTCGGCCTTCCAGGTGGTCCAGGAAGAGCTGTTTTTT

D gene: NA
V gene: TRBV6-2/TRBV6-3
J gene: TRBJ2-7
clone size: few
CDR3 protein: CASSQTSSEQYF
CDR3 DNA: TGTGCCAGCAGTCAGACTAGTTCCGAGCAGTACTTC

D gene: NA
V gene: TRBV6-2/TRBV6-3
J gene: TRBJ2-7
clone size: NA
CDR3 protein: CAHGPAGKPTYEQYF
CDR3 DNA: TGTGCCCACGGACCGGCAGGAAAACCTACCTACGAGCAGTACTTC

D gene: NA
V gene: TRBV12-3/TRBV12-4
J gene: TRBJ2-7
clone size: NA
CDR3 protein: CASNLGAASGEQYF
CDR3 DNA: TGTGCCAGCAACTTAGGGGCGGCTTCAGGCGAGCAGTACTTC

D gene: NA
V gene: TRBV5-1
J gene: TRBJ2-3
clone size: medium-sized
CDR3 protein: CASSLEPRGTDTQYF
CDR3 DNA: TGCGCCAGCAGCTTGGAACCGAGGGGCACAGATACGCAGTATTTT

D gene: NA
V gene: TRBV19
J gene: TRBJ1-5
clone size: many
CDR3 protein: CASNPVDNQPQHF
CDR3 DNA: TGTGCCAGTAATCCAGTGGACAATCAGCCCCAGCATTTT

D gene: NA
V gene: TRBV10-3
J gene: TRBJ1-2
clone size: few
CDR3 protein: CAIQEGGFYTF
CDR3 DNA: TGTGCCATCCAAGAGGGGGGGTTCTACACCTTC